These 9 T cell receptor beta chains came from one sample sequenced in a study of control samples from healthy donors and cancer patients. Assay used: immunoSEQ multiplex PCR; TCRdb lists only in-frame clones, some missing. The repertoire holds 65,000 to 75,000 clones, with roughly 84% as singletons. Sequences were obtained from blood. These receptors were collected from a woman between 45 and 65 years old in good health.

The rearrangement uses TRBV4-1 and TRBJ1-6; weak D call: TRBD1 (6 bases). CDR1 and CDR2 from the germline V gene are MGHRA and YSYEKL. The CDR3 has 18 residues. The V end was cut by 4 bases, the J end by 1 base, with 17 bases between. CDR3 loop: CASSRPKTTGSYNSPLHF. The DNA for the CDR3 is TGCGCCAGCAGCCGACCGAAGACCACAGGGTCCTATAATTCACCCCTCCACTTT.

This rearrangement joins TRBV6-5 to TRBJ1-2, with D unresolved. Trimming pared 0 bases from V and 7 bases from J, leaving 15 bases between. The CDR3 contains 15 residues. In germline, CDR1 is MNHEY, CDR2 SVGAGI. The CDR3 reads CASSYSIGPEGGYTF. The CDR3, as DNA: TGTGCCAGCAGTTACTCGATCGGACCCGAGGGTGGCTACACCTTC.

V is TRBV6-5 and J is TRBJ1-3, with TRBD1 as a possible D gene (5 bases). V dropped 0 bases and J dropped 2 bases, with 11 bases sitting between them. Germline V CDR1 and CDR2: MNHEY, SVGAGI. CDR3 length: 16 residues. CDR3 DNA: TGTGCCAGCAGTTACTCTCGACAGAAAGCTGGAAACACCATATATTTT. Translation gives CASSYSRQKAGNTIYF.

This clone was seen a handful of times. The chain is built from TRBV6-5 and TRBJ2-4; TRBD2 is a possible D gene (5 bases). This CDR3 has 14 amino acids. V lost 0 bases to trimming and J lost 8 bases, with 11 bases between them. Germline V gene sequence: CDR1 MNHEY, CDR2 SVGAGI. CDR3 in DNA: TGTGCCAGCAGTTACTCGCGTCTGAGGGACATTCAGTACTTC. It yields the protein CASSYSRLRDIQYF.

A word on this clone: Compared with germline, one end of the junction differs, possibly owing to a read error. This sequence joins TRBV18 and TRBJ1-2, with D unclear. The germline V gene has CDR1 KGHSH and CDR2 LQKENI. The CDR3 loop spans 13 amino acids. The CDR3, as DNA: TGTGCCAGCTCACCACGGCTTAACGATGGCTACACCTTC. Its protein product is CASSPRLNDGYTF.

V usage is TRBV6-5 and J usage is TRBJ1-2; TRBD1 might be the D (6 bases). CDR1 and CDR2 from the germline V gene are MNHEY and SVGAGI. V was shortened by 6 bases and J by 8 bases, with 19 bases between the two germline ends. There are 14 residues in the CDR3. CDR3 nucleotides: TGTGCCAGCAGCTTAAATCCAGGGGCTAGAGGCTACACCTTC. This codes for CASSLNPGARGYTF.

This clone was counted between two and nine times. This chain links TRBV6-1 with TRBJ1-5, with D unclear. The CDR3 sequence is 12 residues long. Germline values: CDR1 MNHNS, CDR2 SASEGT. V lost 3 bases and J lost 1, with 1 base in between. CDR3 residues: CASSDSNQPQHF. The CDR3 nucleotides read TGTGCCAGCAGTGACAGCAATCAGCCCCAGCATTTT.

The rearrangement uses TRBV14 and TRBJ2-1; possible D gene TRBD2, 6 bases. Germline assignment: CDR1 SGHDN and CDR2 FVKESK. V lost 4 bases, J lost 2 bases, and 18 bases lay in between. The CDR3 contains 17 residues. The CDR3 DNA is TGTGCCAGCAGCCCACACACGCGGGGAGATCCCTACAATGAGCAGTTCTTC. Translated, it gives CASSPHTRGDPYNEQFF. Based on the CDR3 plus reference TRBV14 and TRBJ2-1, the full variable domain is EAGVTQFPSHSVIEKGQTVTLRCDPISGHDNLYWYRRVMGKEIKFLLHFVKESKQDESGMPNNRFLAERTGGTYSTLKVQPAELEDSGVYFCASSPHTRGDPYNEQFFGPGTRLTVL.

The chain uses TRBV27 and TRBJ1-5; the D is unclear. Trimming took off 5 bases at V and 2 bases at J, with 22 bases between the two ends. The germline gives CDR1 MNHEY, CDR2 SMNVEV (reference sequence). The CDR3 has 18 amino acids. The CDR3 bases are TGTGCCAGCAGTGCAACCTTGCCCAGAGGGCCTGGCAATCAGCCCCAGCATTTT. As protein: CASSATLPRGPGNQPQHF.